Described below is a single TCR beta chain sequence and its context. This sample stems from a study of blood T cell repertoires in COVID-19. Measured with immunoSEQ multiplex PCR; TCRdb has only the in-frame clones, and not every one. The profile shows around 100,000 clones, less than 90% of them singletons. The germline gives CDR1 LNHDA, CDR2 SQIVND (reference sequence). CDR3 length: 15 residues. V lost 8 bases and J 1 base, leaving 17 bases between the germline ends. The sequence derives from a man aged 25-45 years in a cohort sampled during active COVID-19. Input material: peripheral blood. The chain couples TRBV19 to TRBJ1-2; possible D gene TRBD1, 5 bases. DNA of the CDR3: TGTGCCAGTGCCCCTGGGACTTCTTTTAACTATGGCTACACCTTC. This translates into CASAPGTSFNYGYTF.